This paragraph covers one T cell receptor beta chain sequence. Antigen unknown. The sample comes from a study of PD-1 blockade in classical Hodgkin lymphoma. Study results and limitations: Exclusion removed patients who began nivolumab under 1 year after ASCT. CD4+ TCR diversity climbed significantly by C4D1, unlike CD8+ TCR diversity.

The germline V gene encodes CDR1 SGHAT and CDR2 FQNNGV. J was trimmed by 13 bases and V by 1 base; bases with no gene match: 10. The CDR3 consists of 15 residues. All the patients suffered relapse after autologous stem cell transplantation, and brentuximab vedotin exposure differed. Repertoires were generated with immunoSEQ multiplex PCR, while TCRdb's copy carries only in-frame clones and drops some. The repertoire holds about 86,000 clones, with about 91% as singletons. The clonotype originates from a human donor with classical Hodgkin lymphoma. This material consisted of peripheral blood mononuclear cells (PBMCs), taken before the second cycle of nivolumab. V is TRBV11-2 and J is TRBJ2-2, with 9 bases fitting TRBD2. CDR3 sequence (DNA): TGTGCCAGCAGCTTAGTGCCAGCGGGGGGCCCGGTGCTGTTTTTT. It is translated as CASSLVPAGGPVLFF. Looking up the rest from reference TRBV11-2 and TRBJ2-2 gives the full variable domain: EAGVAQSPRYKIIEKRQSVAFWCNPISGHATLYWYQQILGQGPKLLIQFQNNGVVDDSQLPKDRFSAERLKGVDSTLKIQPAKLEDSAVYLCASSLVPAGGPVLFFGEGSRLTVL.